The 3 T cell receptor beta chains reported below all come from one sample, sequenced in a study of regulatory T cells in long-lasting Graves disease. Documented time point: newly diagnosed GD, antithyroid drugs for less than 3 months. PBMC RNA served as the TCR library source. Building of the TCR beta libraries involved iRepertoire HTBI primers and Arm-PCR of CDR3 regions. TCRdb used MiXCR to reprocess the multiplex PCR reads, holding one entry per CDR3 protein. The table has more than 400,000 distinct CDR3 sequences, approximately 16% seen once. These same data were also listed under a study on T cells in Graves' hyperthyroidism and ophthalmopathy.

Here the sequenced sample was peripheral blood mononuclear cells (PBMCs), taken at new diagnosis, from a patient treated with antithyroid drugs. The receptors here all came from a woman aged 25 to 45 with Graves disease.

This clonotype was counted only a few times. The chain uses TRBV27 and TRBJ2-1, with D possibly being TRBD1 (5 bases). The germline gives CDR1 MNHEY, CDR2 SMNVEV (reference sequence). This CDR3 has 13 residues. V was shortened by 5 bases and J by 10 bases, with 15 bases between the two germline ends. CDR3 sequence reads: CASSDSGFGEQFF. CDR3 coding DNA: TGTGCCAGCAGTGACTCAGGGTTTGGCGAGCAGTTCTTC.

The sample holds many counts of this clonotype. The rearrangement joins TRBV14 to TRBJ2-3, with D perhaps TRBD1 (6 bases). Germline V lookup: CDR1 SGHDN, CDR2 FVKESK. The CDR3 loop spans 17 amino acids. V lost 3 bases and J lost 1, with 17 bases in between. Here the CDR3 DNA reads TGTGCCAGCAGCCAGTGGGGGCGGTCCATTCGCACAGATACGCAGTATTTT. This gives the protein CASSQWGRSIRTDTQYF.

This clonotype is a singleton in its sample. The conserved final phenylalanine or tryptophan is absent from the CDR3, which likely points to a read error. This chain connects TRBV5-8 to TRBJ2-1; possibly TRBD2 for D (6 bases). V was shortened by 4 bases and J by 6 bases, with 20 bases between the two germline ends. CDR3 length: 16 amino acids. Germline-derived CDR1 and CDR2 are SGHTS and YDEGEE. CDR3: CASSHRWEVVVNEQFL. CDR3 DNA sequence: TGTGCCAGCAGCCACAGGTGGGAGGTGGTCGTCAATGAGCAGTTCCTC.